The rows below give T cell receptor beta chains drawn from one sample of a study of OX40 agonist ivuxolimab in advanced cancers. The repertoire was sequenced with immunoSEQ multiplex PCR; TCRdb's copy has only in-frame clones and lacks some. This table has approximately 65,000 clones, approximately 90% appearing once. The source material was CD4+ or CD8+ T cells sorted from blood, sampled in a trial of the OX40 agonist ivuxolimab. These receptors were obtained from an adult with an advanced solid tumor such as melanoma, head and neck, liver or kidney cancer. CDR3s include the opening cysteine and the closing phenylalanine or tryptophan. Each record gives: D gene, clone size, J gene, V gene, CDR3 protein, CDR3 DNA. A D gene is named only where the DNA matches it firmly. Size values are once, few and many counts, or a class for expanded clones, and some rows have none.

>.|few|TRBJ1-1|TRBV2
CALASGQDTEAFF
TGTGCCCTAGCTTCGGGCCAAGACACTGAAGCTTTCTTT
>TRBD1|.|TRBJ2-7|TRBV6-4
CASAFRDRGDEQYF
TGTGCCAGCGCATTCCGGGACAGGGGGGACGAGCAGTACTTC
>.|.|TRBJ2-5|TRBV5-1
CASSAQGNQETQYF
TGCGCCAGCAGCGCACAGGGAAACCAAGAGACCCAGTACTTC
>TRBD2|.|TRBJ2-5|TRBV5-4
CASSLGPGLAGEDSETQYF
TGTGCCAGCAGCTTGGGGCCGGGACTAGCGGGAGAGGATAGTGAGACCCAGTACTTC
>.|.|TRBJ1-5|TRBV28
CASSLPNQPQHF
TGTGCCAGCAGTTTACCTAATCAGCCCCAGCATTTT
>.|.|TRBJ2-7|TRBV11-3
CASSRDLADPSEQYF
TGTGCCAGCAGCCGGGACTTAGCGGACCCCTCCGAGCAGTACTTC
>.|.|TRBJ2-2|TRBV15
CATSRGGFAGTGELFF
TGTGCCACCAGCAGGGGGGGCTTTGCCGGGACCGGGGAGCTGTTTTTT
>TRBD1|.|TRBJ1-2|TRBV7-9
CASSPGQGGYGYTF
TGTGCCAGCAGCCCCGGACAGGGGGGCTATGGCTACACCTTC
>.|.|TRBJ2-6|TRBV19
CASSMLMSSGANVLTF
TGTGCCAGTAGTATGCTCATGAGCTCTGGGGCCAACGTCCTGACTTTC
>.|.|TRBJ2-7|TRBV4-1
CASSPAGQFEQYF
TGCGCCAGCAGCCCGGCGGGACAGTTCGAGCAGTACTTC
>.|.|TRBJ1-1|TRBV11-3
CASSLDGPTGTEAFF
TGTGCCAGCAGCTTAGATGGACCCACGGGTACTGAAGCTTTCTTT
>.|.|TRBJ2-3|TRBV9
CASSVGAGFADTQYF
TGTGCCAGCAGCGTGGGAGCGGGTTTCGCAGATACGCAGTATTTT
>.|.|TRBJ1-5|TRBV2
CASSDGGPGNQPQHF
TGTGCCAGCAGTGACGGGGGACCTGGCAATCAGCCCCAGCATTTT
>.|.|TRBJ1-1|TRBV9
CASTQRPEPKLITEAFF
TGTGCCAGCACCCAACGACCCGAACCAAAACTTATCACTGAAGCTTTCTTT
>.|once|TRBJ2-7|TRBV10-1
CASLTFRTELGEQYF
TGCGCCAGCCTGACCTTCAGGACAGAGCTGGGCGAGCAGTACTTC
>.|.|TRBJ1-6|TRBV19
CASSIYLDVGNSPLHF
TGTGCCAGTAGTATTTATCTTGATGTTGGGAATTCACCCCTCCACTTT
>.|once|TRBJ1-5|TRBV28
CASRPPGVGNQPQHF
TGTGCCAGCAGGCCGCCAGGGGTGGGTAATCAGCCCCAGCATTTT
>TRBD2|.|TRBJ2-4|TRBV2
CASSETGSGGGNNIQYF
TGTGCCAGCAGTGAAACGGGTAGCGGGGGAGGGAACAACATTCAGTACTTC
>TRBD1|.|TRBJ1-5|TRBV7-2
CASSPGQPNQPQHF
TGTGCCAGCAGCCCGGGACAGCCTAATCAGCCCCAGCATTTT
>.|once|TRBJ2-6|TRBV19
CASSRSDTTGANVLTF
TGTGCCAGTAGCCGATCTGATACAACTGGGGCCAACGTCCTGACTTTC
>.|.|TRBJ1-2|TRBV30
CARGTPYGYTF
TGTGCCCGCGGGACACCGTATGGCTACACCTTC
>.|once|TRBJ1-2|TRBV4-2
CASSQDQRRGGYTF
TGTGCCAGCAGCCAAGATCAAAGGAGAGGGGGCTACACCTTC
>TRBD1|.|TRBJ1-2|TRBV19
CASTADRGGYTF
TGTGCCAGTACCGCCGACAGGGGCGGCTACACCTTC
>TRBD1|.|TRBJ2-5|TRBV14
CASSQEETGVAETQYF
TGTGCCAGCAGCCAAGAAGAGACAGGGGTCGCGGAGACCCAGTACTTC
>.|once|TRBJ1-4|TRBV2
CASSDHRRNEKLFF
TGTGCCAGCAGCGATCACCGGCGGAATGAAAAACTGTTTTTT
>TRBD1|once|TRBJ1-2|TRBV5-6
CASRPTGDYGYTF
TGTGCCAGCAGACCCACAGGGGACTATGGCTACACCTTC
>.|.|TRBJ1-2|TRBV7-8
CASSLEAGNNGYTF
TGTGCCAGCAGCTTAGAGGCAGGGAACAATGGCTACACCTTC
>.|.|TRBJ1-1|TRBV5-4
CASTSGGTMNTEAFF
TGTGCCAGCACCTCCGGGGGGACAATGAACACTGAAGCTTTCTTT
>.|.|TRBJ2-1|TRBV18
CASSPVGASSYNEQFF
TGTGCCAGCTCACCAGTAGGGGCGAGCTCCTACAATGAGCAGTTCTTC
>.|.|TRBJ1-3|TRBV6-1
CASSVPGPSSGNTIYF
TGTGCCAGCAGTGTCCCGGGCCCTAGCTCTGGAAACACCATATATTTT
>TRBD1|.|TRBJ1-3|TRBV5-6
CASSLGTGLTSGNTIYF
TGTGCCAGCAGCTTAGGGACAGGGCTTACCTCTGGAAACACCATATATTTT
>TRBD1|.|TRBJ2-7|TRBV6-5
CASSSQRGQGPGEQYF
TGTGCCAGCAGTTCCCAGAGGGGACAGGGGCCGGGCGAGCAGTACTTC
>.|.|TRBJ1-2|TRBV19
CASLRLESPKGYTF
TGTGCCAGTCTCCGTTTGGAGAGCCCGAAAGGCTACACCTTC
>.|.|TRBJ2-7|TRBV7-8
CASTPGGFGYEQYF
TGTGCCAGCACCCCAGGCGGGTTTGGCTACGAGCAGTACTTC
>TRBD2|.|TRBJ2-7|TRBV27
CASRLAGGGAYEQYF
TGTGCCAGCAGACTAGCGGGGGGAGGGGCCTACGAGCAGTACTTC